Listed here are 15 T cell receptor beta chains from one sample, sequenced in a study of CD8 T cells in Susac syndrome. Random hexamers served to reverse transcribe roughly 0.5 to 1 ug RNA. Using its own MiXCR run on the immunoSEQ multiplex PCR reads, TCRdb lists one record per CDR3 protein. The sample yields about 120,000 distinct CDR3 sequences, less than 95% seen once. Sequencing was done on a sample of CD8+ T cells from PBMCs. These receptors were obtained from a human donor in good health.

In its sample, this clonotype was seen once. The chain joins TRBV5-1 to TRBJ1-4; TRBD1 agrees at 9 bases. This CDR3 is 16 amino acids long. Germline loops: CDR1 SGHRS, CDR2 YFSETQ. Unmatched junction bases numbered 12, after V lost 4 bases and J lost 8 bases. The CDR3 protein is CASSPIHRQGGEKLFF. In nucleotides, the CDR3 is TGCGCCAGCAGCCCCATACACCGACAGGGGGGCGAAAAACTGTTTTTT.

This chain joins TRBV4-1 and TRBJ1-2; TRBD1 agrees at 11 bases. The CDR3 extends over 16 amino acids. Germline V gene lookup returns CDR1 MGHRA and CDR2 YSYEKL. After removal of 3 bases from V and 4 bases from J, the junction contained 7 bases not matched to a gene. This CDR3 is CASSQGTGGIGYGYTF. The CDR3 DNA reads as TGCGCCAGCAGCCAGGGGACAGGGGGTATCGGCTATGGCTACACCTTC.

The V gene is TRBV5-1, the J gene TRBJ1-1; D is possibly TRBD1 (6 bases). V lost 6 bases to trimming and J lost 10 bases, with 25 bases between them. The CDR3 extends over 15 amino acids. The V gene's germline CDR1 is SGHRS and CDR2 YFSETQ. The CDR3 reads CASNGDGNRDIVAFF. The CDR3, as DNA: TGCGCCAGCAACGGGGACGGCAACAGGGACATCGTAGCTTTCTTT.

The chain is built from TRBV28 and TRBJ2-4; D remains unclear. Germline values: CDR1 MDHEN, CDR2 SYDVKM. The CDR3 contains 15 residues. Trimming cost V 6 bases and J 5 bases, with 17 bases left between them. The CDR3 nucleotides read TGTGCCAGCAGCGCTCTCCGGACGTCCGAAAACATTCAGTACTTC. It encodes CASSALRTSENIQYF.

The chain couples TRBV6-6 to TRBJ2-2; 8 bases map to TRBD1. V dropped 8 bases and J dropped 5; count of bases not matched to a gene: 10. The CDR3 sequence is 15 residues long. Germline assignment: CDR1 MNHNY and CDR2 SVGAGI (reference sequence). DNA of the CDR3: TGTGCCAGCGGCTTACGACAGGGGAGTACCGGGGAGCTGTTTTTT. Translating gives CASGLRQGSTGELFF.

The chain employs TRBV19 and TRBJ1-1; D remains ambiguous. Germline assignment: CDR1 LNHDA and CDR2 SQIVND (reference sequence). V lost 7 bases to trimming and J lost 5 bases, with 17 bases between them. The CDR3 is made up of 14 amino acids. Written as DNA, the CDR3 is TGTGCCAGTATTGGGTGGTTGTCGGGGACTGAAGCTTTCTTT. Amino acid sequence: CASIGWLSGTEAFF.

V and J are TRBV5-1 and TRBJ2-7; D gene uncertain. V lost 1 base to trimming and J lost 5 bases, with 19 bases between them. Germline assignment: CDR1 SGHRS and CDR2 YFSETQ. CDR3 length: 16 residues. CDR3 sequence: CASSLPKGNRPHEQYF. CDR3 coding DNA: TGCGCCAGCAGCTTGCCCAAAGGAAACCGACCCCACGAGCAGTACTTC. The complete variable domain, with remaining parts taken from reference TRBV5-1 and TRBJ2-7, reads KAGVTQTPRYLIKTRGQQVTLSCSPISGHRSVSWYQQTPGQGLQFLFEYFSETQRNKGNFPGRFSGRQFSNSRSEMNVSTLELGDSALYLCASSLPKGNRPHEQYFGPGTRLTVT.

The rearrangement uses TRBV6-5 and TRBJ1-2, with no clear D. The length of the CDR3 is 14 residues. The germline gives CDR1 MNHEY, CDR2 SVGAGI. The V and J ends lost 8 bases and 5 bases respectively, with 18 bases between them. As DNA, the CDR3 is TGTGCCAGCGGGGAATGGGAGGCATTTTATGGCTACACCTTC. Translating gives CASGEWEAFYGYTF.

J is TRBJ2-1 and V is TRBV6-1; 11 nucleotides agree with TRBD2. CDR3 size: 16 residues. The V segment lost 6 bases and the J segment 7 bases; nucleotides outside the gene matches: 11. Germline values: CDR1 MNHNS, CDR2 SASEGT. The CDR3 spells CASSLPAPSGGNEQFF. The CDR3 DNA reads TGTGCCAGCAGCCTACCTGCGCCTAGCGGGGGGAATGAGCAGTTCTTC.

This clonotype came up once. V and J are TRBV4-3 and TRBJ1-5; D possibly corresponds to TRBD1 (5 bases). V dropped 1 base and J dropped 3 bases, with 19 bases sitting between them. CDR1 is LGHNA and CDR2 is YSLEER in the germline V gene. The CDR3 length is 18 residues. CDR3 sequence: CASSQAPISGEYNQPQHF. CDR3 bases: TGCGCCAGCAGCCAAGCTCCAATTTCGGGGGAATACAATCAGCCCCAGCATTTT.

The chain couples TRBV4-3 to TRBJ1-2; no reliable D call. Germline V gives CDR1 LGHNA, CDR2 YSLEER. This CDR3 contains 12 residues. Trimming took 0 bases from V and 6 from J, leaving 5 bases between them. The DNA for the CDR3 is TGCGCCAGCAGCCAAGATCAGCATGGCTACACCTTC. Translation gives CASSQDQHGYTF.

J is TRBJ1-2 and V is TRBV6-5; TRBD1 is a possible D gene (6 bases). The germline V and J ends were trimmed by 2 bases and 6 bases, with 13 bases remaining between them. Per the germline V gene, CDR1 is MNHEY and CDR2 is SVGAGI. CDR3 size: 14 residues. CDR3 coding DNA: TGTGCCAGCAGTTACACCACAGGGTGGGATGGCTACACCTTC. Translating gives CASSYTTGWDGYTF.

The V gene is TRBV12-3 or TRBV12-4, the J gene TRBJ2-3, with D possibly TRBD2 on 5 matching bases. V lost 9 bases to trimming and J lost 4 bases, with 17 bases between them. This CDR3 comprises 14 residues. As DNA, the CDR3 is TGTGCCAGTAGCCCGGCCGGGATGGCAGATACGCAGTATTTT. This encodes CASSPAGMADTQYF.

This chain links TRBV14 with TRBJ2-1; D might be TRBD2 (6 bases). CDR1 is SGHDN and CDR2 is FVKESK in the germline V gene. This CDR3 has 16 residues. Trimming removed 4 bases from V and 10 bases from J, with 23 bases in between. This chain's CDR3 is CASSPSGLWDVREQFF. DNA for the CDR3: TGTGCCAGCAGCCCCAGCGGGCTGTGGGACGTCAGGGAGCAGTTCTTC.

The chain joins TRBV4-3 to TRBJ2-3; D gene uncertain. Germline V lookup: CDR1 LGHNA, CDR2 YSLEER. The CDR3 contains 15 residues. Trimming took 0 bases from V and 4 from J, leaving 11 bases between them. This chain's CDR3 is CASSQDSALADTQYF. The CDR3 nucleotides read TGCGCCAGCAGCCAAGATTCGGCGCTAGCAGATACGCAGTATTTT.